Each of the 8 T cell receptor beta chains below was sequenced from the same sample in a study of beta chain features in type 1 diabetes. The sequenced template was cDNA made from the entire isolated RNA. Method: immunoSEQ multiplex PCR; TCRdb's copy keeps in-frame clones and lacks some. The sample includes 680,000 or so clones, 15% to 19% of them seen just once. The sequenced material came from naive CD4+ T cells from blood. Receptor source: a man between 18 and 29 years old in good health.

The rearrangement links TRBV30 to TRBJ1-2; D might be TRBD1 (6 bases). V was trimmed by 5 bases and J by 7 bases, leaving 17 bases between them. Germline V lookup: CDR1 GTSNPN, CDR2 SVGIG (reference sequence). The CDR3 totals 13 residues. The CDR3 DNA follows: TGTGCCTGGGGGCCCGTTGGGGGCGGTGGCTACACCTTC. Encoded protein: CAWGPVGGGGYTF.

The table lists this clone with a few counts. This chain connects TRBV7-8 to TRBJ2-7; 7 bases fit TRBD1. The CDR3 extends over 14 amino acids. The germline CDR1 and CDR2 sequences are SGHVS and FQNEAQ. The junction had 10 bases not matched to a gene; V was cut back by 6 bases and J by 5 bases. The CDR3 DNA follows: TGTGCCAGCAGACCTACGGGACAGTCAGACGAGCAGTACTTC. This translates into CASRPTGQSDEQYF.

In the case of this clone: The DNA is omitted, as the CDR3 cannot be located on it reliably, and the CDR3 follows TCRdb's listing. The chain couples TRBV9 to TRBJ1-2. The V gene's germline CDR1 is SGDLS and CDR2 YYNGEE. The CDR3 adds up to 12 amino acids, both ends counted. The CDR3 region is CASSVAKGAEDF.

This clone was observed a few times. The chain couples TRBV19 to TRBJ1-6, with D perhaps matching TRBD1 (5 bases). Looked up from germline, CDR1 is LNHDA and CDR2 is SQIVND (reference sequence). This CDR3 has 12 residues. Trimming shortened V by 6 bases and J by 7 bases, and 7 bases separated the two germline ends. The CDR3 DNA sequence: TGTGCCAGTAGAAGGGACAATTCACCCCTCCACTTT. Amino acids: CASRRDNSPLHF.

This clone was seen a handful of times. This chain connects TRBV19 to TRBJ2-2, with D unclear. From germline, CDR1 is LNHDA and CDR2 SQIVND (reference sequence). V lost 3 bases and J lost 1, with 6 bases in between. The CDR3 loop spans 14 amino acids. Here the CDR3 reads CASSIHMNTGELFF. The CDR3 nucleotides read TGTGCCAGTAGTATCCACATGAACACCGGGGAGCTGTTTTTT.

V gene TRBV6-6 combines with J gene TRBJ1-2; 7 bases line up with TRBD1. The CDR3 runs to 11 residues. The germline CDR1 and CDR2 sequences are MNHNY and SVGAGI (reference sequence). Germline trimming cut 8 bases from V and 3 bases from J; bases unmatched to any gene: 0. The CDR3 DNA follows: TGTGCCAGCGACAGGGACTATGGCTACACCTTC. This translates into CASDRDYGYTF.

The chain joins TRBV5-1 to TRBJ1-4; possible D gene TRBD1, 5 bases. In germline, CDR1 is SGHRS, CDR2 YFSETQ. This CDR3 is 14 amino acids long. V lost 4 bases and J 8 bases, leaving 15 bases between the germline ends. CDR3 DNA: TGCGCCAGCAGCCAGGGACGGAATCAGGAAAAACTGTTTTTT. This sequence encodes CASSQGRNQEKLFF.

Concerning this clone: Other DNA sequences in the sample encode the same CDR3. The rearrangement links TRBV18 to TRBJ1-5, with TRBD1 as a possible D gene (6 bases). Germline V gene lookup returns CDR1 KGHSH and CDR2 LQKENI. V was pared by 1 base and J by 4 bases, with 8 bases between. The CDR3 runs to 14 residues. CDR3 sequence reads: CASSPQGGNQPQHF. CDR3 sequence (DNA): TGTGCCAGCTCACCACAGGGGGGGAATCAGCCCCAGCATTTT.